This is a list of T cell receptor beta chains from one sample in a study of OX40 agonist ivuxolimab in advanced cancers. Sequencing used immunoSEQ multiplex PCR; TCRdb keeps in-frame clones, though not all of them. The table lists over 30,000 clones, about 88% of them singletons. The material was CD4+ or CD8+ T cells sorted from blood, obtained in a trial of the OX40 agonist ivuxolimab. The receptor source for this set is an adult with an advanced solid tumor such as melanoma, head and neck, liver or kidney cancer. The CDR3 runs from the conserved cysteine through the conserved F or W. Fields, in order: CDR3 protein, CDR3 DNA, clone size, V gene, J gene, D gene. A D gene is named only where the DNA matches it firmly. Some rows have no size entry. The others give once, few or many, or a class for an expanded clone.

CDR3: CASSPSGLKNTEAFF
DNA: TGTGCCAGCAGCCCTAGCGGCCTAAAGAACACTGAAGCTTTCTTT
size: NA
V: TRBV7-2
J: TRBJ1-1
D: NA

CDR3: CASSLLLRGPGGYTF
DNA: TGTGCCAGCAGCTTACTCCTCAGGGGTCCCGGAGGCTACACCTTC
size: NA
V: TRBV5-4
J: TRBJ1-2
D: NA

CDR3: CASSLLRQPSYGYTF
DNA: TGCGCCAGCAGCTTATTGCGACAACCTTCCTATGGCTACACCTTC
size: NA
V: TRBV5-1
J: TRBJ1-2
D: NA

CDR3: CASSLSPGNTIYF
DNA: TGTGCCAGCAGTTTATCACCGGGCAACACCATATATTTT
size: NA
V: TRBV27
J: TRBJ1-3
D: NA

CDR3: CASSLVDGGLGGYTF
DNA: TGTGCCAGCAGCTTGGTAGACGGTGGTTTAGGAGGCTACACCTTC
size: NA
V: TRBV5-5
J: TRBJ1-2
D: NA

CDR3: CASSPGREETQYF
DNA: TGTGCCAGCTCACCTGGTAGGGAAGAGACCCAGTACTTC
size: NA
V: TRBV18
J: TRBJ2-5
D: NA

CDR3: CASSEPGRINEKLFF
DNA: TGTGCCAGCAGTGAACCGGGACGGATTAATGAAAAACTGTTTTTT
size: NA
V: TRBV6-1
J: TRBJ1-4
D: NA

CDR3: CASSKLGQPQHF
DNA: TGTGCCAGCAGTAAACTAGGCCAGCCCCAGCATTTT
size: NA
V: TRBV6-5
J: TRBJ1-5
D: NA

CDR3: CASSHRGLGPQHF
DNA: TGTGCCAGTAGTCACAGGGGTTTAGGGCCCCAGCATTTT
size: NA
V: TRBV19
J: TRBJ1-5
D: TRBD1

CDR3: CARSCNTEAFF
DNA: TGTGCCAGAAGCTGCAACACTGAAGCTTTCTTT
size: NA
V: TRBV5-3
J: TRBJ1-1
D: NA

CDR3: CASSFEGAAKNIQYF
DNA: TGTGCCAGCAGCTTTGAGGGGGCGGCCAAAAACATTCAGTACTTC
size: NA
V: TRBV11-2
J: TRBJ2-4
D: TRBD1

CDR3: CASSLVANQPQHF
DNA: TGTGCCAGCAGCTTAGTGGCTAATCAGCCCCAGCATTTT
size: NA
V: TRBV7-9
J: TRBJ1-5
D: NA

CDR3: CASSFERTGGLRSNRPQHF
DNA: TGTGCCAGCAGCTTTGAGCGGACAGGGGGGTTGAGAAGCAATCGGCCCCAGCATTTT
size: NA
V: TRBV7-8
J: TRBJ1-5
D: TRBD1

CDR3: CASTRDLRKVNTEAFF
DNA: TGTGCCAGCACCCGGGACCTGAGGAAAGTGAACACTGAAGCTTTCTTT
size: NA
V: TRBV28
J: TRBJ1-1
D: NA

CDR3: CASSTDRGERETQYF
DNA: TGTGCCAGCAGCACCGACAGGGGAGAGAGAGAGACCCAGTACTTC
size: NA
V: TRBV7-9
J: TRBJ2-5
D: TRBD1

CDR3: CASTQDRVGFVGSPLHF
DNA: TGTGCCAGCACCCAGGACAGGGTCGGTTTCGTAGGGTCACCCCTCCACTTT
size: NA
V: TRBV2
J: TRBJ1-6
D: TRBD1

CDR3: CASSGQGGSGANVLTF
DNA: TGTGCCAGCAGTGGCCAGGGCGGCTCTGGGGCCAACGTCCTGACTTTC
size: NA
V: TRBV2
J: TRBJ2-6
D: NA

CDR3: CASSVRGRGEKLFF
DNA: TGTGCCAGCAGTGTCAGGGGTCGGGGTGAAAAACTGTTTTTT
size: NA
V: TRBV2
J: TRBJ1-4
D: NA

CDR3: CASSVVGGDTGELFF
DNA: TGTGCCAGCAGCGTAGTAGGAGGGGACACCGGGGAGCTGTTTTTT
size: NA
V: TRBV9
J: TRBJ2-2
D: NA

CDR3: CASSKDTSTTYNEQFF
DNA: TGTGCCAGTAGTAAGGACACTTCGACAACCTACAATGAGCAGTTCTTC
size: once
V: TRBV19
J: TRBJ2-1
D: NA

CDR3: CASSLILAGAQGQFF
DNA: TGTGCCAGCAGCTTGATCCTAGCGGGCGCCCAAGGGCAGTTCTTC
size: NA
V: TRBV5-5
J: TRBJ2-1
D: TRBD2

CDR3: CASSSSGGVTEAFF
DNA: TGTGCCAGTAGTAGTTCGGGGGGCGTGACTGAAGCTTTCTTT
size: NA
V: TRBV19
J: TRBJ1-1
D: NA

CDR3: CASSPRIGSGLVETQYF
DNA: TGTGCCAGCAGCCCCCGAATTGGGAGCGGGTTAGTGGAGACCCAGTACTTC
size: NA
V: TRBV4-2
J: TRBJ2-5
D: NA

CDR3: CASSLTGYEQYF
DNA: TGTGCCAGCAGTTTAACCGGTTACGAGCAGTACTTC
size: NA
V: TRBV28
J: TRBJ2-7
D: NA

CDR3: CASSLGGAAYEQYF
DNA: TGTGCCAGCAGTTTAGGTGGGGCAGCCTACGAGCAGTACTTC
size: NA
V: TRBV28
J: TRBJ2-7
D: NA